The 15 T cell receptor beta chains presented below share a single source sample, sequenced in a study of T cells after yellow fever vaccination. TCRdb re-analysed the 5' RACE reads in MiXCR, keeping a single row per CDR3 protein. The sample shows some 550,000 distinct CDR3 sequences, roughly 21% of them seen only once. Sequencing was performed on PBMCs, taken 15 days after the yellow fever booster vaccination. The origin of the receptors is a man in his thirties or forties who received the YFV17D yellow fever vaccine.

This chain links TRBV15 with TRBJ2-3, with 13 bases lining up with TRBD2. Germline-derived CDR1 and CDR2 are LNHNV and YYDKDF (reference sequence). Trimming cost V 3 bases and J 3 bases; bases outside gene matches: 6. The CDR3 loop spans 17 amino acids. The CDR3, as DNA: TGTGCCACCAGCAGTAGGACTAGCGGGAGTCTGACAGATACGCAGTATTTT. It translates to CATSSRTSGSLTDTQYF.

In this sample, this clonotype turned up many times. The chain carries TRBV7-8 and TRBJ1-3, with a possible D match to TRBD1 (5 bases). CDR1 and CDR2 (germline): SGHVS, FQNEAQ. V dropped 5 bases and J dropped 2 bases, with 16 bases sitting between them. CDR3 length equals 16 residues. CDR3 residues: CASSIGSGGAGNTIYF. The CDR3 nucleotides read TGTGCCAGCAGCATTGGGTCCGGGGGAGCTGGAAACACCATATATTTT.

V gene TRBV12-3 or TRBV12-4 combines with J gene TRBJ2-3, with 12 nucleotides matching TRBD1. This CDR3 comprises 15 residues. The J segment lost 7 bases and the V segment lost 6 bases, leaving 8 bases of the junction unmatched. DNA for the CDR3: TGTGCCAGCAGCGGACCGGGACAGGGGGCGAATACGCAGTATTTT. It codes for CASSGPGQGANTQYF.

This rearrangement joins TRBV5-1 to TRBJ2-5; no reliable D call. Germline CDR1 reads SGHRS; CDR2 reads YFSETQ. The CDR3 has 15 amino acids. V lost 1 base to trimming and J lost 6 bases, with 16 bases between them. CDR3: CASSLRGTSRQTQYF. The CDR3 DNA sequence: TGCGCCAGCAGCTTGCGCGGAACATCACGGCAGACCCAGTACTTC.

The chain combines TRBV7-2 with TRBJ1-2, with a tentative D call TRBD1 (6 bases). Between the trimmed V and J ends, which lost 5 bases and 8 bases, there was a span of 18 bases. CDR3 length equals 14 residues. Germline V CDR1 and CDR2: SGHTA, FQGNSA. The chain's CDR3 is CASSPAGGAKGYTF. Here the CDR3 DNA reads TGTGCCAGCAGCCCGGCGGGGGGCGCAAAAGGCTACACCTTC.

The sample holds many counts of this clonotype. The chain carries TRBV10-3 and TRBJ2-7, with TRBD1 matching 12 bases. Germline V gene lookup returns CDR1 ENHRY and CDR2 SYGVKD. The CDR3 runs 15 residues. The ends lost 4 bases at V and 4 bases at J; junction bases unmatched: 5. The DNA for the CDR3 is TGTGCCATCAGTGGCCAGGGACAGGGGGCGTACGAGCAGTACTTC. Encoded protein: CAISGQGQGAYEQYF.

This clonotype was observed at least ten times. This chain uses TRBV7-9 with TRBJ2-7, with D unclear. This CDR3 is built from 11 residues. Trimming removed 5 bases at V and 5 bases at J, with 7 bases between. Germline loops: CDR1 SEHNR, CDR2 FQNEAQ (reference sequence). The CDR3 sequence: CASSSSHEQYF. The CDR3 DNA follows: TGTGCCAGCAGCAGCAGCCACGAGCAGTACTTC.

V usage is TRBV3-1 and J usage is TRBJ2-1; 11 nucleotides align to TRBD2. Germline assignment: CDR1 LGHDT and CDR2 YNNKEL (reference sequence). This CDR3 spans 14 amino acids. J lost 5 bases, V lost 3 bases, and 0 bases had no gene match. The CDR3 reads CASSQGLADNEQFF. Written as DNA, the CDR3 is TGTGCCAGCAGCCAGGGACTAGCGGACAATGAGCAGTTCTTC.

The V and J genes are TRBV15 and TRBJ2-1; 9 bases map to TRBD2. Per germline, CDR1 LNHNV and CDR2 YYDKDF (reference sequence). The CDR3 contains 16 residues. V lost 5 bases to trimming and J lost 7 bases; unmatched junction nucleotides: 12. In nucleotides, the CDR3 is TGTGCCACCAGCGGACTAGTAAGCGGGGGGCTGAATGAGCAGTTCTTC. Its translation is CATSGLVSGGLNEQFF.

This clonotype was counted at least ten times. The V call is TRBV5-1, the J call TRBJ2-2; 8 nucleotides line up with TRBD2. Per the germline V gene, CDR1 is SGHRS and CDR2 is YFSETQ. The CDR3 runs 19 residues. V dropped 2 bases and J dropped 5; count of bases not matched to a gene: 17. CDR3 loop: CASSFVNPAGVSSTGELFF. The DNA for the CDR3 is TGCGCCAGCAGCTTCGTGAATCCAGCGGGAGTGTCGAGTACCGGGGAGCTGTTTTTT. The whole variable domain, remainder taken from reference TRBV5-1 and TRBJ2-2, is KAGVTQTPRYLIKTRGQQVTLSCSPISGHRSVSWYQQTPGQGLQFLFEYFSETQRNKGNFPGRFSGRQFSNSRSEMNVSTLELGDSALYLCASSFVNPAGVSSTGELFFGEGSRLTVL.

In this sample, this clonotype turned up a few times. The chain is built from TRBV4-3 and TRBJ2-5, with D maybe TRBD2 (5 bases). The CDR3 sequence is 16 residues long. The V and J ends lost 0 bases and 2 bases respectively, with 13 bases between them. The germline gives CDR1 LGHNA, CDR2 YSLEER. CDR3 region: CASSQDIRGGQETQYF. The CDR3 nucleotides read TGCGCCAGCAGCCAAGATATCCGAGGAGGACAAGAGACCCAGTACTTC.

The CDR3 coding sequence is TGTGCCAGCAGTCTAGAGGGGGGGACAGGGAGACAGCCCCAGCATTTT. It yields the protein CASSLEGGTGRQPQHF. This chain joins TRBV11-2 and TRBJ1-5, with 9 positions matching TRBD1. There are 16 residues in the CDR3. V shed 6 bases, J shed 7 bases, and the junction held 13 bases outside the gene matches. Germline V gene lookup returns CDR1 SGHAT and CDR2 FQNNGV.

The chain carries TRBV5-5 and TRBJ1-4; tentative D call: TRBD1 (5 bases). The germline CDR1 and CDR2 sequences are SGHKS and YYEKEE (reference sequence). The CDR3 contains 13 residues. V gave up 3 bases and J gave up 10 bases, with 13 bases separating them. CDR3 sequence: CASSYPGTGKLFF. Written as DNA, the CDR3 is TGTGCCAGCAGCTATCCAGGGACCGGAAAACTGTTTTTT.

The chain recombines TRBV7-2 with TRBJ2-7; D is uncertain. The CDR3 is 14 residues long. Germline CDR1 SGHTA, CDR2 FQGNSA. Trimming stripped 2 bases from V and 2 bases from J, with 10 bases between. CDR3 sequence: CASSLTTETYEQYF. The CDR3 DNA reads TGTGCCAGCAGCTTAACTACGGAGACCTACGAGCAGTACTTC.

In its sample, this clonotype was seen a few times. J is TRBJ1-2 and V is TRBV25-1, with unresolved D. The CDR3 covers 14 residues. The germline V gene has CDR1 MGHDK and CDR2 SYGVNS. V lost 2 bases to trimming and J lost 4 bases, with 11 bases between them. CDR3 nucleotides: TGTGCCAGCAGTGAAGCCGGGGAGGGCTATGGCTACACCTTC. Its protein product is CASSEAGEGYGYTF.